This T cell receptor (beta chain) was observed in a study of shared clonotypes between healthy human individuals. At deep level, the assay was performed. The protocol was immunoSEQ multiplex PCR, while the TCRdb copy is restricted to in-frame clones and leaves out a portion. The profile shows more than 200,000 clones, approximately 70% of them singletons. The sample comprised memory CD4+ T cells sorted from blood. Subset defined: CD45RA-negative fraction. This clonotype was sampled from a man aged 25 to 40 in good health.

The CDR3 DNA reads TGTGCCAGCAGCCAAGATAAGGGACTAGCGTACAATGAGCAGTTCTTC. This codes for CASSQDKGLAYNEQFF. This chain joins TRBV4-2 and TRBJ2-1; 10 positions match TRBD2. V shed 0 bases, J shed 4 bases, and the junction held 3 bases outside the gene matches. CDR1 and CDR2 (germline): LGHNA, YNFKEQ. There are 16 residues in the CDR3.